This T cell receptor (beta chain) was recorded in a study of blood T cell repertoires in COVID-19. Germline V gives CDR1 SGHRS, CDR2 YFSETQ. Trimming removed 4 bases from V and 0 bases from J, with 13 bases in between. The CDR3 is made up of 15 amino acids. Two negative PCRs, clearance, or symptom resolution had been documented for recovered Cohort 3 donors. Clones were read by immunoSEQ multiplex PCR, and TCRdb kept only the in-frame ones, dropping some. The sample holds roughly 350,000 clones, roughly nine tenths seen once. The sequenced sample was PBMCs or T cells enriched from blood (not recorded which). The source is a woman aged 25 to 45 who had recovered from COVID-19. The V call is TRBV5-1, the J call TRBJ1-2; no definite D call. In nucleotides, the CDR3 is TGCGCCAGCAGCCCCATTCCAGGTACTAACTATGGCTACACCTTC. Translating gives CASSPIPGTNYGYTF.